This TCR beta chain was obtained from a study of T cells after yellow fever vaccination. CDR1 and CDR2 from the germline V gene are SGHAT and FQDESV (reference sequence). Germline trimming cut 5 bases from V and 2 bases from J; bases unmatched to any gene: 12. This CDR3 is 17 amino acids long. Using its own MiXCR run on the 5' RACE reads, TCRdb lists one record per CDR3 protein. The repertoire consists of some 300,000 distinct CDR3 sequences, with around 8.1% occurring once and the leading ten covering approximately 16%. The J gene is TRBJ1-5, the V gene TRBV11-1; 7 bases fit TRBD1. Source: PBMCs, taken roughly 47 days after the first yellow fever vaccination. The source is a man between 18 and 29 years old who received the YFV17D yellow fever vaccine. CDR3 bases: TGTGCCAGCAGCCGGTACAGGGGAGTGTTGGGCAATCAGCCCCAGCATTTT. This encodes CASSRYRGVLGNQPQHF.